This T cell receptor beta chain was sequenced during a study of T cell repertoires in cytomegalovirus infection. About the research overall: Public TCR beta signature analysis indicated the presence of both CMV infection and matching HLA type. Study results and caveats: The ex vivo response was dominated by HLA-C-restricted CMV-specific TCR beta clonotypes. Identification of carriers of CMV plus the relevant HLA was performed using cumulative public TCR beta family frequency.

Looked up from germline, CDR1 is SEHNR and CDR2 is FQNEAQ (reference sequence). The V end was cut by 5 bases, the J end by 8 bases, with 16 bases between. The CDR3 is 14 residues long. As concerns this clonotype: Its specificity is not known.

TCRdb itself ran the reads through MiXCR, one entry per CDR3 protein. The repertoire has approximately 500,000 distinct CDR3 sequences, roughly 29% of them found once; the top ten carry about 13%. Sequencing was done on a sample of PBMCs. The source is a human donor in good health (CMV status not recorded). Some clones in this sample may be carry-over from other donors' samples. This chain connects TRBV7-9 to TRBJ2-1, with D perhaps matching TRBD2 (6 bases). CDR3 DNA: TGTGCCAGCAGCCCCAGACTAGTCGGTCATGAGCAGTTCTTC. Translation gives CASSPRLVGHEQFF.